This T cell receptor beta chain was identified in a study of blood T cell repertoires in COVID-19. Overall study context: Material from acute and convalescent COVID-19 was sourced from the United States, Italy and Spain. Nucleic acid was either cDNA or gDNA, and it came from T cells, B-cell-depleted T cells, or PBMCs.

CDR1 is SGHRS and CDR2 is YFSETQ in the germline V gene. The CDR3 spans 16 residues. The V and J ends lost 7 bases and 2 bases, in that order; junction bases with no gene match: 13. As originally analysed: Estimation of nucleated cell counts relied on the amplification of reference gene primers. Generated by immunoSEQ multiplex PCR, the TCRdb table keeps only in-frame clones and is missing some. V and J calls and clone size are given by that table; D and trimming were obtained from the DNA. Altogether 80,000 to 85,000 clones are present, approximately 80% being singletons, with the ten largest covering around 14%.

The sequenced sample was peripheral blood. The origin of this receptor is a human donor in a cohort sampled during active COVID-19. The chain links TRBV5-1 to TRBJ2-3, with 7 bases lining up with TRBD2. This chain's CDR3 is CASHGGTTILTDTQYF. CDR3 bases: TGCGCCAGCCACGGGGGGACCACAATCCTCACAGATACGCAGTATTTT.